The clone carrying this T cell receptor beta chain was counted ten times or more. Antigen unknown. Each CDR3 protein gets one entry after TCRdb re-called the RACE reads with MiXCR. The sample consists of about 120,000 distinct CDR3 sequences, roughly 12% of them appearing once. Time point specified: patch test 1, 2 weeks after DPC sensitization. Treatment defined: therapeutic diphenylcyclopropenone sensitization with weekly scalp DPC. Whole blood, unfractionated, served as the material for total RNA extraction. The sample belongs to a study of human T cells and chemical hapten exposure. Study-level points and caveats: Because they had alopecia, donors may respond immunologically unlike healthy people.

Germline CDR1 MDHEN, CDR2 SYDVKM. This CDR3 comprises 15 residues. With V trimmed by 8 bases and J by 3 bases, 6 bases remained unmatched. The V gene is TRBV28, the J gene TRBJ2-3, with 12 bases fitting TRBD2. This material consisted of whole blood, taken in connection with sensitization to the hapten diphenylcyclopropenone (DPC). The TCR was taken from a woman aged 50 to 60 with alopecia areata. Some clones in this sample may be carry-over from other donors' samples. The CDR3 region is CASRGTSGWTDTQYF. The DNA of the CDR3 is TGTGCCAGCCGCGGGACTAGCGGGTGGACAGATACGCAGTATTTT. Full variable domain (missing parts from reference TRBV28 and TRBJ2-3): DVKVTQSSRYLVKRTGEKVFLECVQDMDHENMFWYRQDPGLGLRLIYFSYDVKMKEKGDIPEGYSVSREKKERFSLILESASTNQTSMYLCASRGTSGWTDTQYFGPGTRLTVL.